These 7 T cell receptor beta chains came from one sample sequenced in a study of blood T cell repertoires in COVID-19 (dated by TCRdb to 2019 to 2021). Receptor libraries were prepared by the immunoSEQ multiplex PCR assay. TCRdb provides this immuneACCESS table in a form limited to in-frame rearrangements. Some clones are lacking; in checked studies, under half of them reflect an unresolved V gene, and why the rest are absent is not known. In all, the sample holds about 200,000 clones, and more than 75% of those were seen once. Together, the top ten hold 4.5% to 7% of the sample. The sample comprised PBMCs or T cells enriched from blood (not recorded which). These receptors came from a man between 40 and 49 years old with acute COVID-19.

The gene calls are TRBV6-1 and TRBJ2-1, with D possibly matching TRBD1 (6 bases). Germline loops: CDR1 MNHNS, CDR2 SASEGT. The V end lost 0 bases, the J end lost 9 bases, and 15 bases lay between the germline ends. This CDR3 has 15 amino acids. The CDR3 loop is CASSEAQGPEAEQFF. The CDR3 nucleotides read TGTGCCAGCAGTGAAGCCCAGGGGCCGGAAGCTGAGCAGTTCTTC.

The CDR3 loop reads CASSGQGTDTQYF. The CDR3 nucleotides read TGTGCCAGCAGTGGACAGGGCACAGATACGCAGTATTTT. The rearrangement links TRBV2 to TRBJ2-3, with D possibly TRBD1 on 6 matching bases. The germline CDR1 and CDR2 sequences are SNHLY and FYNNEI. Trimming removed 4 bases at V and 1 base at J, with 6 bases between. The length of the CDR3 is 13 residues. Variable domain in full (rest from reference TRBV2 and TRBJ2-3): EPEVTQTPSHQVTQMGQEVILRCVPISNHLYFYWYRQILGQKVEFLVSFYNNEISEKSEIFDDQFSVERPDGSNFTLKIRSTKLEDSAMYFCASSGQGTDTQYFGPGTRLTVL.

The count of this clone is one. The gene calls are TRBV27 and TRBJ2-1; no reliable D call. Trimming pared 5 bases from V and 5 bases from J, leaving 10 bases between. The CDR3 has 13 residues. Germline V gene sequence: CDR1 MNHEY, CDR2 SMNVEV (reference sequence). CDR3 protein: CASSPRYNNEQFF. The CDR3 nucleotides are TGTGCCAGCAGTCCCCGTTACAACAATGAGCAGTTCTTC.

The chain has TRBV12-3 or TRBV12-4 and TRBJ2-7; D ambiguous. The length of the CDR3 is 13 residues. V lost 7 bases and J lost 2, with 12 bases in between. The CDR3 sequence: CASMRDFPYEQYF. CDR3 DNA sequence: TGTGCCAGCATGAGAGACTTCCCCTACGAGCAGTACTTC.

The rearrangement joins TRBV29-1 to TRBJ1-6; TRBD1 might be the D (5 bases). V lost 5 bases and J 7 bases, leaving 12 bases between the germline ends. This CDR3 spans 13 amino acids. The germline gives CDR1 SQVTM, CDR2 ANQGSEA. The CDR3 nucleotides read TGCAGCGTTTTGACAGCGAGCAATTCACCCCTCCACTTT. Protein product: CSVLTASNSPLHF.

The chain couples TRBV10-2 to TRBJ2-5; 7 bases are a match to TRBD2. Looked up from germline, CDR1 is WSHSY and CDR2 is SAAADI. This CDR3 is built from 13 residues. Unmatched junction bases numbered 9, after V lost 10 bases and J lost 4 bases. The CDR3 region has the DNA TGCGCCACGCGGCGCGGGAGCGGAGAGACCCAGTACTTC. Amino acids: CATRRGSGETQYF.

The CDR3 loop reads CASSLGGSWEEQYF. The DNA of the CDR3 is TGTGCCAGCAGCTTAGGCGGGAGCTGGGAGGAGCAGTACTTC. The chain recombines TRBV11-3 with TRBJ2-7, with 7 bases identical to TRBD2. Germline-derived CDR1 and CDR2 are SGHNT and YENEEA. The CDR3 is 14 amino acids. J lost 7 bases, V lost 1 base, and 7 bases had no gene match.